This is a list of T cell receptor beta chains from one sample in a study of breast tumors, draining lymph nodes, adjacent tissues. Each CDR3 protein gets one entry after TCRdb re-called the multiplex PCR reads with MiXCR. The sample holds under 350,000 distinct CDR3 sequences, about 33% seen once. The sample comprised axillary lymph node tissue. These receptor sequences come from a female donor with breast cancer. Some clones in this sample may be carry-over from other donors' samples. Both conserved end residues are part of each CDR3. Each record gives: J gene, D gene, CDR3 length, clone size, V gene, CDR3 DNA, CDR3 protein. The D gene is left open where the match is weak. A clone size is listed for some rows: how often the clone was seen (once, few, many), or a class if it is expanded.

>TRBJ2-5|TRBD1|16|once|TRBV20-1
TGCAGTGCAACCGGGATGACAGGGGGGAGTACAGATACGCAGTACTTC
CSATGMTGGSTDTQYF
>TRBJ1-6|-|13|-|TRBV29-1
TGCAGCGTTGCTACTGGGTTACGATCACCCCTCCACTTT
CSVATGLRSPLHF
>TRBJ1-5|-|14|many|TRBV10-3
TGTGCCATCAGTTCAACAGGTAGCAATCAGCCCCAGCATTTT
CAISSTGSNQPQHF
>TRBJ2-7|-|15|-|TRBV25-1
TGTGCCAGCAGTGCTGATGACGGGAGCTCCTACGAGCAGTACTTC
CASSADDGSSYEQYF
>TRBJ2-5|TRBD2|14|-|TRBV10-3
TGTGCCATCAGTTTAACTAGCGGAAGAGAGACCCAGTACTTC
CAISLTSGRETQYF
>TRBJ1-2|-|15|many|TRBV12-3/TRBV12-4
TGTGCCAGCAGTTTATGGGGTGGGGCTAACTATGGCTACACCTTC
CASSLWGGANYGYTF
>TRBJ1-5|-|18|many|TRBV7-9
TGTGCCAGCAGCCCTATCCCGACGGGAAGTTATAGCAATCAGCCCCAGCATTTT
CASSPIPTGSYSNQPQHF
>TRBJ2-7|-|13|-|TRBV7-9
TGTGCCAGCAGCCGACCGTGCTCCTACGAGCAGTACTTC
CASSRPCSYEQYF
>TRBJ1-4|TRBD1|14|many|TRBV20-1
TGCAGTGCCCAAAGTGTGACAGGGGATGAAAAACTGTTTTTT
CSAQSVTGDEKLFF
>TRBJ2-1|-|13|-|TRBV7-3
TGTGCCAGCAGCTTAGGGGGATACAATGAGCAGTTGTTC
CASSLGGYNEQLF
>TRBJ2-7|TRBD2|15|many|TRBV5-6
TGTGCCAGCAGCTACCCTAGCGGGAGGCCCTACGAGCAGTACTTC
CASSYPSGRPYEQYF
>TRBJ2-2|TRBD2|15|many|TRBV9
TGTGCCAGCAGCGTAGGTCTAGCGGGAGCCGGGGAGCTGTTTTTT
CASSVGLAGAGELFF
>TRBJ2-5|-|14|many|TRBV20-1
TGCAGTGCTAGAGATCGGGGTTACCAAGAGACCCAGTACTTC
CSARDRGYQETQYF
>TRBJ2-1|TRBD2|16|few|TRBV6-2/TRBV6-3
TGTGCCAGCAGTGCCCATCTCCTCCAATTAGCGGGTGAGCAGTTCTTC
CASSAHLLQLAGEQFF
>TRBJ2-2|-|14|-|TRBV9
TGTGCTAGGGCGTGGCAGCCGAACACCGGGGAGCTGTTTTTT
CARAWQPNTGELFF
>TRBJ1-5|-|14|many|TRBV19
TGTGCCAGTAGTACAGATAATAGCAATCAGCCCCAGCATTTT
CASSTDNSNQPQHF
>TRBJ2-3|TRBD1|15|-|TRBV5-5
TGTGCCAGCAGCTTGGGGGGGACAGGGTGGGATACGCAGTATTTT
CASSLGGTGWDTQYF
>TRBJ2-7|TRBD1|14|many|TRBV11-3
TGTGCCAGCAGCTTAGTAGGGGGCCCCTACGAGCAGTACTTC
CASSLVGGPYEQYF
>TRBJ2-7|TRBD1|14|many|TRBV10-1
TGCGCCAGCAGTGGGGGACAGAACCTCTACGAGCAGTACTTC
CASSGGQNLYEQYF
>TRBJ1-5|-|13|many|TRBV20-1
TGCAGTGCTAGGGAAGGGGGTAGGGAGCCCCAGCATTTT
CSAREGGREPQHF
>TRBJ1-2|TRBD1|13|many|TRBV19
TGTGCCAGTACCAGGACAGGGCTTTATGGCTACACCTTC
CASTRTGLYGYTF
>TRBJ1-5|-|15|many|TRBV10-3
TGTGCCATCAGTGACGAGGGGTTTAGCAATCAGCCCCAGCATTTT
CAISDEGFSNQPQHF
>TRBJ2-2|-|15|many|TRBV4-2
TGTGCCAGCAGCCAAGGAGGGCTGAACACCGGGGAGCTGTTTTTT
CASSQGGLNTGELFF
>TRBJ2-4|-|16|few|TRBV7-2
TGTGCCAGCAGCTTAGCAGCGGATATAGCCAAAAACATTCAGTACTTC
CASSLAADIAKNIQYF
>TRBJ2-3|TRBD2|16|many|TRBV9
TGTGCCAGCAGCGTGGCTCCGGCGGGAGTAAGTGATACGCAGTATTTT
CASSVAPAGVSDTQYF
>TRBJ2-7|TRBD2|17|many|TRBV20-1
TGCAGTGCCCAACCTCTAGCGGGGGAGGCTGTTTCGGAGGAGCAGTACTTC
CSAQPLAGEAVSEEQYF
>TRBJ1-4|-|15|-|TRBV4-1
TGCGCCAGCAGCCAAGTCACACCTACTACGGGGGAACTGTTTTTC
CASSQVTPTTGELFF
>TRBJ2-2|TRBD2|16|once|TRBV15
TGTGCCACCAGCAGAGGGCTAGCGGGAGACACCGGGGAGCTGTTTTTT
CATSRGLAGDTGELFF
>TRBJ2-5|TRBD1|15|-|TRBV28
TGTGCCAGCAGTAGGGGACAGGGGGCTGGAGAGACCCAGTACTTC
CASSRGQGAGETQYF
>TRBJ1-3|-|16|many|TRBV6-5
TGTGCCAGCAGTTCCTTATTTCTTAGCTCTGGAAACACCATATATTTT
CASSSLFLSSGNTIYF
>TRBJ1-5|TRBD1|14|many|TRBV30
TGTGCCTGGGGGACAGGGGGCTTAGTTCAGCCCCAGCATTTT
CAWGTGGLVQPQHF
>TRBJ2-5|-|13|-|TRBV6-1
TGTGCCAGCACCGAGGGGGAATTTGAGACCCAGTACTTC
CASTEGEFETQYF
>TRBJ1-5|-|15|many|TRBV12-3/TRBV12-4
TGTGCCAGCAGTTTTCTGCCAGGGGAAGATCAGCCCCAGCATTTT
CASSFLPGEDQPQHF
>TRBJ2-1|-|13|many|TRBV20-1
TGCAGTGCTCCCCGGCAGACTGGCTCTGAGCAGTTCTTC
CSAPRQTGSEQFF
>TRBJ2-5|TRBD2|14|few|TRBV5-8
TGTGCCAGCAGCGTGCTAGCGGCAGCTGAGACCCAGTACTTC
CASSVLAAAETQYF
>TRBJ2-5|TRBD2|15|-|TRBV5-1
TGCGCCAGCAGTGGTCTAGCGGGAACGGTAGAGACCCAGTACTTC
CASSGLAGTVETQYF